This is a list of T cell receptor beta chains from one sample in a study of OX40 agonist ivuxolimab in advanced cancers. Only in-frame clones appear in the TCRdb table, and some are missing; sequencing was by immunoSEQ multiplex PCR. The profile shows 40,000 to 65,000 clones, less than 90% of them singletons. The sample here was CD4+ or CD8+ T cells sorted from blood, taken in a trial of the OX40 agonist ivuxolimab. All receptors derive from an adult with an advanced solid tumor such as melanoma, head and neck, liver or kidney cancer. Both conserved end residues are trimmed from each CDR3.

12 | TRBJ1-6 | TRBV6-5 | ASRIEGANSPLH
11 | TRBJ1-2 | TRBV14 | ASSQDIVGPYT
12 | TRBJ2-1 | TRBV7-2 | ASSSTTGQGEQF
12 | TRBJ2-7 | TRBV28 | ASSTGQGSYEQY
12 | TRBJ2-5 | TRBV28 | ASSFSGGAKTQY
12 | TRBJ1-2 | TRBV28 | ASRRTGSNYGYT
11 | TRBJ1-1 | TRBV11-3 | ASSLEVGSEAF
13 | TRBJ2-1 | TRBV9 | ASSPRGSGINEQF
11 | TRBJ2-7 | TRBV19 | ASSTITGNEQY
12 | TRBJ2-3 | TRBV7-9 | ASLAGDHTDTQY
14 | TRBJ1-2 | TRBV5-8 | ASSLASTGRSYGYT
12 | TRBJ1-5 | TRBV2 | ASSERENNQPQH
14 | TRBJ1-4 | TRBV4-3 | ASSQGRQGNHEKLF